This is a list of T cell receptor beta chains from one sample in a study of CD8+CD57+ T cells in acquired aplastic anemia. A single record per CDR3 protein comes from TCRdb applying MiXCR to the reads. Seen here are under 500,000 distinct CDR3 sequences, approximately 32% observed once, and the top ten hold under 0.95%. Sample: sorted CD4+, CD8+, or CD8+CD57+ T cells (not recorded which) from PBMCs. All receptors derive from a human donor with aplastic anemia. CDR3s include the opening cysteine and the closing phenylalanine or tryptophan. D genes are given only for firm matches. A row's size may be missing; if present it is once, few, many or a size class.

CDR3 DNA: TGTGCCAGCCACAGGGACCAAGAGACCCAGTACTTC
CDR3 protein: CASHRDQETQYF
clone size: -
J gene: TRBJ2-5
D gene: -
V gene: TRBV2

CDR3 DNA: TGTGCCACCAGCAGCTGGGACAACTCCTACGAGCAGTACTTC
CDR3 protein: CATSSWDNSYEQYF
clone size: few
J gene: TRBJ2-7
D gene: -
V gene: TRBV15

CDR3 DNA: TGCAGTGCAATCGGACCCCCCGTTAACGAGCAGTACTTC
CDR3 protein: CSAIGPPVNEQYF
clone size: many
J gene: TRBJ2-7
D gene: -
V gene: TRBV20-1

CDR3 DNA: TGCGCCAGCAGTGAGACAGGGTACACTGAAGCTTTCTTT
CDR3 protein: CASSETGYTEAFF
clone size: many
J gene: TRBJ1-1
D gene: -
V gene: TRBV10-2

CDR3 DNA: TGTGCCAGCAGCGTAGACTGGGGGCAGAAGGAGCAGTACTTC
CDR3 protein: CASSVDWGQKEQYF
clone size: many
J gene: TRBJ2-7
D gene: -
V gene: TRBV9

CDR3 DNA: TGTGCCAGCAGCCCGGGACACAAGACCTATGGCTACACCTTC
CDR3 protein: CASSPGHKTYGYTF
clone size: many
J gene: TRBJ1-2
D gene: -
V gene: TRBV7-8

CDR3 DNA: TGTGCCAGCAGTATGAGGCACTATGGCTACACCTTC
CDR3 protein: CASSMRHYGYTF
clone size: many
J gene: TRBJ1-2
D gene: -
V gene: TRBV6-1

CDR3 DNA: TGTGCCAGCAGCCTTGGGCAGGGCGAGAACACCGGGGAGCTGTTTTTT
CDR3 protein: CASSLGQGENTGELFF
clone size: -
J gene: TRBJ2-2
D gene: -
V gene: TRBV3-1

CDR3 DNA: TGCAGTGCTAGTAGGGGGCCTCTCCGCAATCAGCCCCAGCATTTT
CDR3 protein: CSASRGPLRNQPQHF
clone size: many
J gene: TRBJ1-5
D gene: TRBD1
V gene: TRBV20-1

CDR3 DNA: TGCAGTGCTAGGCAGGGGGGGGTCTATGGCTACGCCTTC
CDR3 protein: CSARQGGVYGYAF
clone size: -
J gene: TRBJ1-2
D gene: TRBD1
V gene: TRBV20-1

CDR3 DNA: TGCGCCAGCAGTGATGGGGCCGACCAAGAGACCCAGTACTTC
CDR3 protein: CASSDGADQETQYF
clone size: -
J gene: TRBJ2-5
D gene: -
V gene: TRBV10-2

CDR3 DNA: TGTGCCATCAGTGACGACGTCGGCGCGGAGACCCAGTACTTC
CDR3 protein: CAISDDVGAETQYF
clone size: -
J gene: TRBJ2-5
D gene: -
V gene: TRBV10-3

CDR3 DNA: TGTGCCTGTAACAGGGGACTCAACGAGCAGTACTTC
CDR3 protein: CACNRGLNEQYF
clone size: -
J gene: TRBJ2-7
D gene: -
V gene: TRBV7-2

CDR3 DNA: TGTGCCAGCAGCCCCAGTGGACAGCCCAACTATGGCTACACCTTC
CDR3 protein: CASSPSGQPNYGYTF
clone size: -
J gene: TRBJ1-2
D gene: -
V gene: TRBV7-3

CDR3 DNA: TGCGCCAGCAGCCCGACTAGTTTAGGCACCGGGGAGCTGTTTTTT
CDR3 protein: CASSPTSLGTGELFF
clone size: -
J gene: TRBJ2-2
D gene: -
V gene: TRBV9

CDR3 DNA: TGTGCCACCAGCCCCAGGAAGGGACTGAACACTGAAGCTTTCTTT
CDR3 protein: CATSPRKGLNTEAFF
clone size: many
J gene: TRBJ1-1
D gene: -
V gene: TRBV15

CDR3 DNA: TGTGCCAGCAGTGATGCCCTAGAGTCCTACGAGCAGTACTTC
CDR3 protein: CASSDALESYEQYF
clone size: -
J gene: TRBJ2-7
D gene: -
V gene: TRBV25-1

CDR3 DNA: TGTGCCAGCAGTTTAAGTGTGGCAGGGGACGAGCAGTACTTC
CDR3 protein: CASSLSVAGDEQYF
clone size: once
J gene: TRBJ2-7
D gene: -
V gene: TRBV27

CDR3 DNA: TGTGCCTGGAGTGCCGGGACAGGGGACTATGGCTACACCTTC
CDR3 protein: CAWSAGTGDYGYTF
clone size: -
J gene: TRBJ1-2
D gene: TRBD1
V gene: TRBV30

CDR3 DNA: TGTGCCAGTAGTAGGCTAGCGGGGGGCATGGGTGGGGACTACAATGGGCAGTTCTTC
CDR3 protein: CASSRLAGGMGGDYNGQFF
clone size: -
J gene: TRBJ2-1
D gene: TRBD2
V gene: TRBV19

CDR3 DNA: TGTGCCAGCAGTTACTCCGCAACTAACTATGGCTACACCTTC
CDR3 protein: CASSYSATNYGYTF
clone size: -
J gene: TRBJ1-2
D gene: -
V gene: TRBV6-5

CDR3 DNA: TGCAGCGGGGGACAGACGAACACTGAAGCTTTCTTT
CDR3 protein: CSGGQTNTEAFF
clone size: many
J gene: TRBJ1-1
D gene: TRBD1
V gene: TRBV29-1

CDR3 DNA: TGTGCCACCAGTGATTTGTATGCCGGGAGAGTAGATACGCAGTATTTT
CDR3 protein: CATSDLYAGRVDTQYF
clone size: many
J gene: TRBJ2-3
D gene: -
V gene: TRBV24-1

CDR3 DNA: TGTGCCAGCAGTTACTCTGGGGGGCGGGATACGCAGTATTTT
CDR3 protein: CASSYSGGRDTQYF
clone size: few
J gene: TRBJ2-3
D gene: -
V gene: TRBV6-2/TRBV6-3

CDR3 DNA: TGTGCCAGCAGGGGGACAGGGGGCTCGTGGGAGCAGTACTTC
CDR3 protein: CASRGTGGSWEQYF
clone size: few
J gene: TRBJ2-7
D gene: TRBD1
V gene: TRBV12-3/TRBV12-4

CDR3 DNA: TGTGCCAGCAGCTTAGCAGGCGCGAATCAAGAGACCCAGTACTTC
CDR3 protein: CASSLAGANQETQYF
clone size: many
J gene: TRBJ2-5
D gene: -
V gene: TRBV7-6

CDR3 DNA: TGCGCCAGCCGCGTGGCGGGGAGACTAACAGATACGCAGTATTTT
CDR3 protein: CASRVAGRLTDTQYF
clone size: few
J gene: TRBJ2-3
D gene: -
V gene: TRBV5-1

CDR3 DNA: TGTGCCTGGAGTGTAACGGGACGGAGTAGATTCCAAGAGACCCAGTACTTC
CDR3 protein: CAWSVTGRSRFQETQYF
clone size: -
J gene: TRBJ2-5
D gene: -
V gene: TRBV30

CDR3 DNA: TGTGCCAGCAGCTTAGACGGAGGAGGCGCAGATACGCAGTATTTT
CDR3 protein: CASSLDGGGADTQYF
clone size: -
J gene: TRBJ2-3
D gene: -
V gene: TRBV11-2

CDR3 DNA: TGTGCCCACAGGACCTCAGATACGCAGTATTTT
CDR3 protein: CAHRTSDTQYF
clone size: many
J gene: TRBJ2-3
D gene: -
V gene: TRBV19

CDR3 DNA: TGCAGTGCTAGAACGGTCTACGACAATGGGCAGTTCTTC
CDR3 protein: CSARTVYDNGQFF
clone size: once
J gene: TRBJ2-1
D gene: -
V gene: TRBV20-1

CDR3 DNA: TGCGCCAGCAACCGGACTCGAACCTACGAGCAGTACTTC
CDR3 protein: CASNRTRTYEQYF
clone size: -
J gene: TRBJ2-7
D gene: -
V gene: TRBV10-1

CDR3 DNA: TGCAGCGTTGCCCCGGCGGAAGAGCAGTTCTTC
CDR3 protein: CSVAPAEEQFF
clone size: many
J gene: TRBJ2-1
D gene: -
V gene: TRBV29-1

CDR3 DNA: TGTCCCAGCAGCTTGTGGTCCGGCGCCCACGAGCAGTACTTC
CDR3 protein: CPSSLWSGAHEQYF
clone size: -
J gene: TRBJ2-7
D gene: -
V gene: TRBV5-4

CDR3 DNA: TGCGCCAGCAGTGTATCCAACTTTGGCGAGCAGTACTTC
CDR3 protein: CASSVSNFGEQYF
clone size: many
J gene: TRBJ2-7
D gene: -
V gene: TRBV10-1

CDR3 DNA: TGTGCCAGCAAAAGGGAGCAGGTATTCTACGAGCAGTACTTC
CDR3 protein: CASKREQVFYEQYF
clone size: -
J gene: TRBJ2-7
D gene: -
V gene: TRBV6-1

CDR3 DNA: TGTGCCACCGGGGAAGAAAAACTGTTTTTT
CDR3 protein: CATGEEKLFF
clone size: many
J gene: TRBJ1-4
D gene: -
V gene: TRBV25-1

CDR3 DNA: TGTGCCAGCAGCTGGACAGGTCAGAGCGAGCAGTACTTC
CDR3 protein: CASSWTGQSEQYF
clone size: few
J gene: TRBJ2-7
D gene: TRBD1
V gene: TRBV5-5

CDR3 DNA: TGTGCCAGCAGCTTAGCAGGGGCTGGCAATCAGCCCCAGCATTTT
CDR3 protein: CASSLAGAGNQPQHF
clone size: many
J gene: TRBJ1-5
D gene: -
V gene: TRBV7-2

CDR3 DNA: TGTGCCGTAGGCCCGAACACTAGCACAGATACGCAGTATTTT
CDR3 protein: CAVGPNTSTDTQYF
clone size: many
J gene: TRBJ2-3
D gene: -
V gene: TRBV10-3

CDR3 DNA: TGTGCCATCAGTTCAACGGACACTGAAGCTTTCTTT
CDR3 protein: CAISSTDTEAFF
clone size: many
J gene: TRBJ1-1
D gene: -
V gene: TRBV10-3

CDR3 DNA: TGCGCCAGCAGCTCTGGGACAGGGGGAAGCACCGGGGAGCTGTTTTTT
CDR3 protein: CASSSGTGGSTGELFF
clone size: few
J gene: TRBJ2-2
D gene: TRBD1
V gene: TRBV5-1

CDR3 DNA: TGCAGTGCAATTTCGGGGCCAAGCACAGATACGCAGTATTTT
CDR3 protein: CSAISGPSTDTQYF
clone size: few
J gene: TRBJ2-3
D gene: -
V gene: TRBV20-1